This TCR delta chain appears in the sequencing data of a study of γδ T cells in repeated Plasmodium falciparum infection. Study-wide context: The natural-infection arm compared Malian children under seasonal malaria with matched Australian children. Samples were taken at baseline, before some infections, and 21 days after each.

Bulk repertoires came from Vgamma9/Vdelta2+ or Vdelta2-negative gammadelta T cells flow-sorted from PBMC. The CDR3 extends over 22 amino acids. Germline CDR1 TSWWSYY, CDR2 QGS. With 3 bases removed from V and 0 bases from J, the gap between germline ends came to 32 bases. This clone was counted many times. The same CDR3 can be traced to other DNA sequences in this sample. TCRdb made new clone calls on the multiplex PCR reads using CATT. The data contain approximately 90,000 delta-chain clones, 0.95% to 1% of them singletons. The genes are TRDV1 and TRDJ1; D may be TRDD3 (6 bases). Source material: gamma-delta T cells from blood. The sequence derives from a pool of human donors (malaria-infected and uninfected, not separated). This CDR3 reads CALGDPRGLRLIPGVYTDKLIF. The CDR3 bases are TGTGCTCTTGGGGATCCGAGGGGACTCCGCCTTATTCCTGGGGTTTACACCGATAAACTCATCTTT.